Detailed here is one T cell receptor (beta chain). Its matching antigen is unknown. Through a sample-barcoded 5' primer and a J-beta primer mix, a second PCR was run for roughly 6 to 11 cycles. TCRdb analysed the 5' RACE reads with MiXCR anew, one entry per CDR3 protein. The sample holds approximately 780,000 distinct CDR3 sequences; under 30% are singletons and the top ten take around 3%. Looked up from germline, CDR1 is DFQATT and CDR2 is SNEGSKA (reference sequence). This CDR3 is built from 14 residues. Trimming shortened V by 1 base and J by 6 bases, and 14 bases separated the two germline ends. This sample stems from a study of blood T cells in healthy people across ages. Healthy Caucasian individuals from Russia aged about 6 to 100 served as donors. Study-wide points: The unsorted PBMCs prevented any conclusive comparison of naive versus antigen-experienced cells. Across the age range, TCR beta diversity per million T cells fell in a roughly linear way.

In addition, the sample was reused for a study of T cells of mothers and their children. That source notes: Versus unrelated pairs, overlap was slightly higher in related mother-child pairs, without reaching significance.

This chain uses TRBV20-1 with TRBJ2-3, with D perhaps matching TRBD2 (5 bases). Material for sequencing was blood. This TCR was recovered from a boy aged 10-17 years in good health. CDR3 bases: TGCAGTGCTAGAGTTTTGTCCAGCGGCGATACGCAGTATTTT. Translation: CSARVLSSGDTQYF.